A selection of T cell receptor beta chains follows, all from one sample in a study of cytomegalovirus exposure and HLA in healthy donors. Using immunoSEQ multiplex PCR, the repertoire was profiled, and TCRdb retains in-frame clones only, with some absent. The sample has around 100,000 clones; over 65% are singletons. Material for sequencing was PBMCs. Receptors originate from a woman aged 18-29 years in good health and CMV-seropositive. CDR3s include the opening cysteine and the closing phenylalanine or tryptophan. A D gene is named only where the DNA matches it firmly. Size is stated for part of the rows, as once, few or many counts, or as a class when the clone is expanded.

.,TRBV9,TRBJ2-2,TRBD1,TGTGCCAGCAGCGAGGGACAGGGGGTGAATCTTGGGGAGCTGTTTTTT,CASSEGQGVNLGELFF
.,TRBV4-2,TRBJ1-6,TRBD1,TGTGCCAGCAGCCAACCGGAGGGACAGGGAAATTCACCCCTCCACTTT,CASSQPEGQGNSPLHF
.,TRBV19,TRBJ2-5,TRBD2,TGTGCCAGTAGTATAGTGGGCAGGTGGGAGGGAGATAAAGAGACCCAGTACTTC,CASSIVGRWEGDKETQYF
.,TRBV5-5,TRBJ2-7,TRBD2,TGTGCCAGCAGCATGGGACTAGCGCAGGCATACGAGCAGTACTTC,CASSMGLAQAYEQYF
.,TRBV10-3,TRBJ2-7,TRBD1,TGTGCCATCAGGGGACAGAGCTCCTACGAGCAGTACTTC,CAIRGQSSYEQYF
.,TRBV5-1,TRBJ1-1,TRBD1,TGCGCCAGCAGCTCGGGACAGCCGAACACTGAAGCTTTCTTT,CASSSGQPNTEAFF
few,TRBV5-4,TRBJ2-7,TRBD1,TGTGCCAGCAGGGAGGTAGGGGGCGGCGAGCAGTACTTC,CASREVGGGEQYF
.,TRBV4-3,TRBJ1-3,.,TGCGCCAGCAGCCAAGATTCGGGGAATGGAAACACCATATATTTT,CASSQDSGNGNTIYF
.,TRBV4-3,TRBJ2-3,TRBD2,TGCGCCAGCAGCCCAAGGGTAGCGGGAGGGCGCACAGATACGCAGTATTTT,CASSPRVAGGRTDTQYF
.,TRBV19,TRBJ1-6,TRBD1,TGTGCCAGTAGTAGAAGGGGGGACAGGGGCTCGAGCTCCTATAATTCACCCCTCCACTTT,CASSRRGDRGSSSYNSPLHF
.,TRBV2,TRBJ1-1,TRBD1,TGTGCCAGCAGCCAACAGGGGCCCCCCAACACTGAAGCTTTCTTT,CASSQQGPPNTEAFF
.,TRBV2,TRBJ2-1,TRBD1,TGTGCCAGCAGCCACGACAGGGGTTCACACAATGAGCAGTTCTTC,CASSHDRGSHNEQFF
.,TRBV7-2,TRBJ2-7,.,TGTGCCAGCAGCTCCCGGACTAATTCCTACGAGCAGTACTTC,CASSSRTNSYEQYF
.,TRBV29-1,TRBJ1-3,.,TGCAGCGTTGAGTGGGGGGACGGAAACACCATATATTTT,CSVEWGDGNTIYF
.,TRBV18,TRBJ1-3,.,TGTGCCAGCTCACCAGTAGACTCTGGAAACACCATATATTTT,CASSPVDSGNTIYF
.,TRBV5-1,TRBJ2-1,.,TGCGCCAGCAGCTTGTTCTCCCGGGGGGCAACCGCGGGTGAGCAGTTCTTC,CASSLFSRGATAGEQFF
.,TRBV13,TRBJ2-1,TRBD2,TGTGCCAGCAGCAACAGACTAGCGGGGTTGGATGAGCAGTTCTTC,CASSNRLAGLDEQFF
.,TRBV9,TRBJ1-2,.,TGTGCCAGCAGCGTAGGTCTTAACTATGGCTACACCTTC,CASSVGLNYGYTF
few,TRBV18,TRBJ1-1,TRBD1,TGTGCCAGCTCATTCCGGACAGGGTTAAGGAACACTGAAGCTTTCTTT,CASSFRTGLRNTEAFF
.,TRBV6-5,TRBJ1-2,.,TGTGCCAGCACCCCCCGGCAGGGATCCTTCTCTGGCTACACCTTC,CASTPRQGSFSGYTF
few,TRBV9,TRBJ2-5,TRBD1,TGTGCCAGCAGCCCCCGACAGGGCTACCAAGAGACCCAGTACTTC,CASSPRQGYQETQYF
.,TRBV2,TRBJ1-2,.,TGTGCCAGCAGTGTGACAGCCTATGGCTACACCTTC,CASSVTAYGYTF
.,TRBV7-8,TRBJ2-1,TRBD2,TGTGCCAGCAGCCACTTAGCGGGAGTAAATGAGCAGTTCTTC,CASSHLAGVNEQFF
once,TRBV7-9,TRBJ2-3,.,TGTGCCAGCAGCTTACTTGGCACAGATACGCAGTATTTT,CASSLLGTDTQYF
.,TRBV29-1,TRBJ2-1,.,TGCAGCGTTGACATGCTTCGGGGTGAGCAGTTCTTC,CSVDMLRGEQFF
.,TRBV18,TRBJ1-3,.,TGTGCCAGCTCTCAACAGGGTGGAGAAGGCACCATATATTTT,CASSQQGGEGTIYF
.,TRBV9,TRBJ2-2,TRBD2,TGTGCCAGCAGATCTAGCGGGGGGCCCAACACCGGGGAGCTGTTTTTT,CASRSSGGPNTGELFF
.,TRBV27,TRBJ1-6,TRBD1,TGTGCCAGTACAGGGGGCACCTATAATTCACCCCTCCACTTT,CASTGGTYNSPLHF
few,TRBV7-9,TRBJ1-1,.,TGTGCCAGCAGCTTAGGGCCGGGGGGCAAAGAAGCTTTCTTT,CASSLGPGGKEAFF
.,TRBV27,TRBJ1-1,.,TGTGCCAGCAGTTTGGTGGAACGGGCTGAAGCTTTCTTT,CASSLVERAEAFF
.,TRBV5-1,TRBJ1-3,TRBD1,TGCGCCAGCAGCTTGGATGGGACAGATGGAAACACCATATATTTT,CASSLDGTDGNTIYF
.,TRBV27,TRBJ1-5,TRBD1,TGTGCCAGCAGCCCCGGGACAGGGGCCAATCAGCCCCAGCATTTT,CASSPGTGANQPQHF
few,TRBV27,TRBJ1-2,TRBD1,TGTGCCAGCAGTTTTTCCCCCCCGGGGACAGGGGTGAGCTACACCTTC,CASSFSPPGTGVSYTF
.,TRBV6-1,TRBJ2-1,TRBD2,TGTGCCAGCAGTTTCAGCGGGGACTCCTACAATGAGCAGTTCTTC,CASSFSGDSYNEQFF
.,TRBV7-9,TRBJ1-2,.,TGTGCCAGCAGCTCGACGACAGCCGGCTACACCTTC,CASSSTTAGYTF
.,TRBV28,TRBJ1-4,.,TGTGCCAGCAGTTTCGTCGGGGGAAAACTGTTTTTT,CASSFVGGKLFF
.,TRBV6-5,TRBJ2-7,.,TGTGCCAGCAGTTACCTGCCAGAGGCCTACGAGCAGTACTTC,CASSYLPEAYEQYF
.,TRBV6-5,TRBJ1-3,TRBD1,TGTGCCAGCAGTACCGGGACAGGCTCTGGAAACACCATATATTTT,CASSTGTGSGNTIYF
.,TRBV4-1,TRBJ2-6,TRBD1,TGCGCCAGCAGCCAAGGACAGGGATACGTCCTGACTTTC,CASSQGQGYVLTF
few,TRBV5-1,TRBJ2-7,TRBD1,TGCGCCAGCAGCTTGCCAGGTGGGACAGACAGGAGGGAGCAGTACTTC,CASSLPGGTDRREQYF